The clone carrying this TCR beta chain was detected ten times or more. Its antigen remains unknown. What was amplified from RNA transcripts were TCR beta CDR3 regions. Researchers ran a first-round RT-PCR on the TCR CDR3 using the HTBI primer set. MiXCR, applied by TCRdb to the multiplex PCR reads, yields one record per CDR3 protein. Counted here are 550,000 to 700,000 distinct CDR3 sequences, under 15% occurring once; the ten biggest clones make up roughly 4.3%. These data belong to a study of T cells in Graves' hyperthyroidism and ophthalmopathy. General observations from the study: Ophthalmopathy and stable hyperthyroidism were told apart by a 13 V-J model. Among clonotypes expanded in thyroid above 0.001, most were also found in blood.

The trim removed 4 bases at V and 2 bases at J, leaving 9 bases unmatched. Germline CDR1 and CDR2: SGHRS and YFSETQ. The CDR3 has 16 residues. Individuals with ophthalmopathy presented a Clinical Activity Score of at least 3, a NOSPECS grade of at least 4 and a duration under 3 months. The TCR comes from a woman in her forties with Graves' ophthalmopathy. V gene TRBV5-1 combines with J gene TRBJ2-7, with TRBD2 identical over 10 bases. Sequenced: blood. CDR3 loop: CASSLSSGSLTYEQYF. The CDR3, as DNA: TGCGCCAGCAGCCTATCTAGCGGGAGCTTGACCTACGAGCAGTACTTC.